Each of the 10 T cell receptor beta chains below was sequenced from the same sample in a study of blood T cell repertoires in COVID-19. Data came from immunoSEQ multiplex PCR; TCRdb stores just in-frame clones and leaves some out. Of under 300,000 clones in the sample, around 88% were seen once. Input material: PBMCs or T cells enriched from blood (not recorded which). These TCRs come from a woman aged 40 to 50 with acute COVID-19.

The V gene is TRBV19, the J gene TRBJ1-4; TRBD1 agrees at 12 bases. V gave up 5 bases and J gave up 7 bases; unmatched junction bases: 8. In germline, CDR1 is LNHDA, CDR2 SQIVND (reference sequence). The CDR3 runs to 16 residues. The CDR3 protein is CASSQRGTGGFEKLFF. The CDR3 coding sequence is TGTGCCAGTAGTCAAAGGGGGACAGGGGGCTTTGAAAAACTGTTTTTT.

The chain links TRBV18 to TRBJ2-7; TRBD1 aligns across 7 bases. Losses at the gene ends were 1 base for V and 3 bases for J; bases not matched to a gene: 3. The length of the CDR3 is 14 residues. Germline values: CDR1 KGHSH, CDR2 LQKENI. Written as DNA, the CDR3 is TGTGCCAGCTCACCACGGGACAGCTACTACGAGCAGTACGTC. Translation gives CASSPRDSYYEQYV.

The chain combines TRBV6-6 with TRBJ1-5; D is undetermined. Germline CDR1 MNHNY, CDR2 SVGAGI (reference sequence). V gave up 2 bases and J gave up 3 bases, with 8 bases separating them. The CDR3 totals 14 residues. The CDR3 here is CASSYETPNQPQHF. The CDR3 bases are TGTGCCAGCAGTTACGAGACACCCAATCAGCCCCAGCATTTT.

This clone was seen just once. The chain recombines TRBV29-1 with TRBJ1-1; a possible D gene is TRBD1 (6 bases). The ends were cut back, 8 bases at V and 2 bases at J, with 12 bases in the middle. Germline CDR1 reads SQVTM; CDR2 reads ANQGSEA. CDR3 length: 12 amino acids. Here the CDR3 reads CSSDRYNTEAFF. As DNA, the CDR3 is TGCAGCTCAGACAGGTACAACACTGAAGCTTTCTTT.

The chain recombines TRBV4-3 with TRBJ2-2; 10 nucleotides line up with TRBD2. V trimming: 0 bases; J trimming: 7 bases; junction bases outside the gene matches: 14. This CDR3 is built from 19 residues. The germline CDR1 and CDR2 sequences are LGHNA and YSLEER. This chain's CDR3 is CASSQDLLSGRAYSGELFF. As DNA, the CDR3 is TGCGCCAGCAGCCAAGATCTTCTGAGCGGGAGGGCCTATAGCGGGGAGCTGTTTTTT.

This clone has only a few counts. The chain recombines TRBV7-8 with TRBJ1-3, with TRBD1 matching over 12 bases. Germline assignment: CDR1 SGHVS and CDR2 FQNEAQ. The junction had 7 bases not matched to a gene; V was cut back by 0 bases and J by 4 bases. This CDR3 is built from 18 residues. The CDR3 nucleotides read TGTGCCAGCAGCTTAGCCGGGACAGGGGGCCGGAAAGGAAACACCATATATTTT. Amino acid sequence: CASSLAGTGGRKGNTIYF. The full variable domain, completed using reference TRBV7-8 and TRBJ1-3, is GAGVSQSPRYKVAKRGQDVALRCDPISGHVSLFWYQQALGQGPEFLTYFQNEAQLDKSGLPSDRFFAERPEGSVSTLKIQRTQQEDSAVYLCASSLAGTGGRKGNTIYFGEGSWLTVV.

This clone has only a few counts. The chain combines TRBV30 with TRBJ1-5; 7 bases line up with TRBD1. In germline, CDR1 is GTSNPN, CDR2 SVGIG (reference sequence). V gave up 4 bases and J gave up 4 bases; unmatched junction bases: 10. This CDR3 has 15 residues. The CDR3 coding sequence is TGTGCCTGGAAAACCCGGGACAGCGGGAATCAGCCCCAGCATTTT. It codes for CAWKTRDSGNQPQHF.

This rearrangement joins TRBV7-8 to TRBJ2-1; 10 bases agree with TRBD2. This CDR3 contains 15 residues. V gave up 5 bases and J gave up 6 bases; unmatched junction bases: 7. The germline V gene encodes CDR1 SGHVS and CDR2 FQNEAQ. The CDR3 region has the DNA TGTGCCAGCAGCGATTCTAGCGGGAGAGCCAATGAGCAGTTCTTC. It is translated as CASSDSSGRANEQFF.

J is TRBJ2-3 and V is TRBV7-6; 9 bases are shared with TRBD1. CDR1 SGHVS and CDR2 FNYEAQ come from the germline V gene. This CDR3 region has 14 residues. V was pared by 5 bases and J by 4 bases, with 4 bases of the junction left unmatched. This CDR3 is CASSARQGADTQYF. CDR3 sequence (DNA): TGTGCCAGCAGCGCGAGACAGGGGGCAGATACGCAGTATTTT.

The chain uses TRBV9 and TRBJ1-4, with D perhaps matching TRBD1 (5 bases). The V and J ends lost 3 bases and 6 bases respectively, with 15 bases between them. Germline V gene sequence: CDR1 SGDLS, CDR2 YYNGEE. The CDR3 runs to 15 residues. The CDR3 nucleotides are TGTGCCAGCAGCGCGCCCAAGGGGAACGATGAAAAACTGTTTTTT. Its translation is CASSAPKGNDEKLFF. Variable domain in full (rest from reference TRBV9 and TRBJ1-4): DSGVTQTPKHLITATGQRVTLRCSPRSGDLSVYWYQQSLDQGLQFLIQYYNGEERAKGNILERFSAQQFPDLHSELNLSSLELGDSALYFCASSAPKGNDEKLFFGSGTQLSVL.